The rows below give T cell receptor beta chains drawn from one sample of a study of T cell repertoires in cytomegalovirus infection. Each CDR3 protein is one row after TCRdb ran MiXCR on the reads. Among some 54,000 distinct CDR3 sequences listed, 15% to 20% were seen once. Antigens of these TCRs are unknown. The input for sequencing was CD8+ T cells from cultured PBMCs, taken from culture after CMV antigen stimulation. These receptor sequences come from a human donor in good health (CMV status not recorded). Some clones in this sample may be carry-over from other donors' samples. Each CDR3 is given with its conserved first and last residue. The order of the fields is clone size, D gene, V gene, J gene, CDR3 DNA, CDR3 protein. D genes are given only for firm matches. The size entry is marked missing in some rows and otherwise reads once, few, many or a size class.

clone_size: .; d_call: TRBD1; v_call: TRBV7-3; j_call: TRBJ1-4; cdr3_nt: TGTGCCAGCAGCTGGACAGGGGGACCTGAAAAACTGTTTTTT; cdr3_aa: CASSWTGGPEKLFF
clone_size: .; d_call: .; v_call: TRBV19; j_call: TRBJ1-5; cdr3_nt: TGTGCCAGTATGCGACAGATGGACAATCAGCCCCAGCATTTT; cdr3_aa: CASMRQMDNQPQHF
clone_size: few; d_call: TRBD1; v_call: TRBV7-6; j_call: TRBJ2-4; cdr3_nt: TGTGCCAGCAGCTCAAGTCTGGGACAGACCAAAAACATTCAGTACTTC; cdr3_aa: CASSSSLGQTKNIQYF
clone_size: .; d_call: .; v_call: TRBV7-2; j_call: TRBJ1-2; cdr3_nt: TGTGCCAGCAGCTTGAGAGGGAAAGACCTAAGAGGCTACACCTTC; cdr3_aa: CASSLRGKDLRGYTF
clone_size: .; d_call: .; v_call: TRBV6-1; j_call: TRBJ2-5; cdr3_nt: TGTGCCAGCACCCCCATTACAGGGAAGGAGGAGACCCAGTACTTC; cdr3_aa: CASTPITGKEETQYF
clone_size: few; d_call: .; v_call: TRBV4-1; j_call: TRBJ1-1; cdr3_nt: TGCGCCAGCAGCCAAGATCGCGGGATACCCACTGAAGCTTTCTTT; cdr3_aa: CASSQDRGIPTEAFF
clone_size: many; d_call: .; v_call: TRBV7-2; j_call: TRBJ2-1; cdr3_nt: TGTGCCAGCAGCCATGAGGACACTAACTACAATGAGCAGTTCTTC; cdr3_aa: CASSHEDTNYNEQFF
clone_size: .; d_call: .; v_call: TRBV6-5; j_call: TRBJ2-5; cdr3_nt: TGTGCCAGCAGTTACGGCTTGCAGGGGACCCAGTACTTC; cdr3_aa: CASSYGLQGTQYF
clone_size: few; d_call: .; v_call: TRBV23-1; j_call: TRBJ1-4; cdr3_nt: TGCGCCAGCAGTCAATCGGGCAGGAACACAACTAATGAAAAACTGTTTTTT; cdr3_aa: CASSQSGRNTTNEKLFF
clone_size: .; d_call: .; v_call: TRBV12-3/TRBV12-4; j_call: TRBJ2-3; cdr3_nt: TGTGCCAGCAGCCTCCAAGGAGATACGCAGTATTTT; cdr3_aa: CASSLQGDTQYF
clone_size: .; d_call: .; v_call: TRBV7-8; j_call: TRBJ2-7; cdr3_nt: TGTGCCAGCAGCCCGAGCGGCTCCTACGAGCAGTACTTC; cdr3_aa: CASSPSGSYEQYF
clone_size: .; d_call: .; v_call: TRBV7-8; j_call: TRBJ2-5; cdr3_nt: TGTGCCAGCAGCTTATCGACAGCCCAAGAGACCCAGTACTTC; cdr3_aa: CASSLSTAQETQYF
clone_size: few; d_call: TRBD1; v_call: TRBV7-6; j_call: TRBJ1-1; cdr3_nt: TGTGCCAGCAGCTCCGCAGCCGGGACAGAAGAAGCTTTCTTT; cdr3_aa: CASSSAAGTEEAFF
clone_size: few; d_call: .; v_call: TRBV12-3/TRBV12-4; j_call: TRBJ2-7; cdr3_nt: TGTGCCAGCAGTTTAGAGTCCGGGATGGGGGCCTACGAGCAGTACTTC; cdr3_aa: CASSLESGMGAYEQYF
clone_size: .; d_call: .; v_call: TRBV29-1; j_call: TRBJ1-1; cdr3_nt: TGCAGCGTCGGATTTGACACCGTGAACACTGAAGCTTTCTTT; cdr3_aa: CSVGFDTVNTEAFF
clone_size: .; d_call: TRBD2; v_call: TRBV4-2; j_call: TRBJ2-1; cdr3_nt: TGTGCCAGCAGCCAACTCCCGGCTAGCGGGAGCTCCTACAATGAGCAGTTCTTT; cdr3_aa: CASSQLPASGSSYNEQFF
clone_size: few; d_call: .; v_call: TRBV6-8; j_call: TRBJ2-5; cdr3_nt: TGTGCCAGTTCTTTAGATGAAGCGTACCAAGAGACCCAGTACTTC; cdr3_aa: CASSLDEAYQETQYF
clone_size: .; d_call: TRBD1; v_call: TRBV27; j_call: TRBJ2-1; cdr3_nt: TGTGCCAGCAGTTTCGGGACAGGGGGCCTGAATGAGCAGTTCTTC; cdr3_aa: CASSFGTGGLNEQFF